The 5 T cell receptor beta chains given below trace back to one sample, sequenced in a study of identical twins. TCRdb itself ran the 5' RACE reads through MiXCR, one entry per CDR3 protein. This table holds around 470,000 distinct CDR3 sequences, approximately 14% found once. This sample also belongs to another study, concerning yellow fever vaccine responses in identical twins.

Material for sequencing was CD4+ T cells sorted from blood. Receptors were obtained from a woman under 30 in good health.

The V and J genes are TRBV4-3 and TRBJ2-3; D is unresolved. Looked up from germline, CDR1 is LGHNA and CDR2 is YSLEER. CDR3 size: 14 residues. Trimming pared 4 bases from V and 0 bases from J, leaving 8 bases between. CDR3 in amino acids: CASSRKISTDTQYF. The CDR3 DNA reads as TGCGCCAGCAGCCGAAAGATTAGCACAGATACGCAGTATTTT.

This clonotype has just a few counts. The J gene is TRBJ2-1, the V gene TRBV12-3 or TRBV12-4; 9 bases map to TRBD1. With 5 bases clipped from V and 6 bases from J, the junction kept 5 bases outside the gene matches. This CDR3 is 14 amino acids long. CDR3 in amino acids: CASSVRTGVNEQFF. For the CDR3, the DNA is TGTGCCAGCAGTGTAAGGACAGGGGTCAATGAGCAGTTCTTC.

The chain joins TRBV18 to TRBJ2-7; TRBD2 matches at 12 bases. Germline-derived CDR1 and CDR2 are KGHSH and LQKENI. CDR3 length equals 15 residues. Trimming cost V 5 bases and J 4 bases; bases outside gene matches: 6. In DNA, the CDR3 is TGTGCCAGCTCAGACGGACTAGCGGGGATATACGAGCAGTACTTC. It yields the protein CASSDGLAGIYEQYF.

This clonotype has a handful of counts. The gene calls are TRBV5-1 and TRBJ1-4, with D perhaps TRBD1 (5 bases). CDR3 length: 13 residues. Between the trimmed V and J ends, which lost 7 bases and 6 bases, there was a span of 13 bases. CDR1 and CDR2 from the germline V gene are SGHRS and YFSETQ. The CDR3 DNA reads TGCGCCAGCCAAAGAGGGGCCGATGAAAAACTGTTTTTT. It codes for CASQRGADEKLFF.

Ten or more counts support this clonotype. The genes are TRBV5-1 and TRBJ2-2, with unresolved D. Germline CDR1 reads SGHRS; CDR2 reads YFSETQ. V lost 4 bases and J 1 base, leaving 8 bases between the germline ends. The CDR3 extends over 14 amino acids. As DNA, the CDR3 is TGCGCCAGCAGCCCGACCCTGAACACCGGGGAGCTGTTTTTT. Translated: CASSPTLNTGELFF. The full variable domain, its missing parts supplied by reference TRBV5-1 and TRBJ2-2, is KAGVTQTPRYLIKTRGQQVTLSCSPISGHRSVSWYQQTPGQGLQFLFEYFSETQRNKGNFPGRFSGRQFSNSRSEMNVSTLELGDSALYLCASSPTLNTGELFFGEGSRLTVL.